The TCR beta chain described here comes from a study of cytomegalovirus exposure and HLA in healthy donors (dated by TCRdb to the late 2010s). A note on the overall study: In an earlier analysis of 550 to 750 of the donors, around 300 Gb of sequence data and 90 million to 120 million unique TCR beta sequences from about 190 million T cells were reported. The T cell repertoires of 666 subjects were profiled by immunosequencing and related to cytomegalovirus serostatus. The study was designed to test whether signatures of past pathogen exposure could be identified by cataloging public T cell receptors. An early release covering 550 to 700 HLA-typed donors comprised 250 to 350 gigabases of sequencing data and around 80 million unique TCR sequences. HLA typing included class I and class II loci at four-digit resolution. The number of donors typed differed by locus, with 629-630 for A, B, C, DRB1 and DQB1, over 500 for DQA1, 600 to 610 for DPA1, and some 440 for DPB1. Rather than using new phenotypic data, the later analysis identified candidate immune exposures from TCR beta sequences and from how often those sequences occurred across donors. Because of strong linkage in the cohort, five DR-DQ haplotypes were treated as single units for association and clustering. High-throughput TCR immunosequencing, statistical association of individual TCRs with disease status, and machine learning were combined to predict cytomegalovirus infection status. An earlier analysis of around 580 of the donors used high-throughput TCR beta sequencing to judge whether each TCR beta V gene segment behaved as functional or pseudogenic. A later analysis re-examined previously published TCR beta repertoires from hundreds of donors and added high-resolution HLA genotyping to investigate patterns of TCR occurrence. A later genetic analysis used genome-wide SNP genotypes for about 55% of the 666 donors, treating that subset as a discovery cohort. Of the roughly 400 genotyped donors, approximately 83% fell in the genetic ancestry cluster associated with self-reported Caucasian donors. Among some 410 genotyped donors of the cohort, an average of approximately 240,000 unique TCR beta nucleotide sequences were sequenced per donor, around 18% of them non-productive. Every discovery cohort repertoire had been produced on one sequencing platform. Alongside the repertoire data, information on donor age, sex, ethnicity and CMV serostatus was compiled. Along with the roughly 700-subject first cohort, a separate validation cohort of around 110 different subjects was used. Summary of the overall study and its limitations: Because some donors lacked HLA typing at each locus, the association tests relied only on the typed subset. Linkage disequilibrium might explain the correlated functional status among segregating V segments, but an unknown experimental factor could not be ruled out. An association between a missense DCLRE1C variant and V-gene and J-gene trimming of TCR beta chains was found in a later genetic analysis and replicated in an independent cohort. A later analysis found that TCR association rates varied across HLA loci, with DRB1 alleles showing the most associated TCRs and HLA-C alleles the fewest. It was suggested by the authors that the approach could potentially be generalized to other disease states and immunological phenotypes. When HLA alleles, especially DR and DQ, strongly co-occurred, attributing TCR associations to individual alleles was difficult. This cohort had only TCR beta chains sequenced, and the lack of alpha or paired-chain data limited which features could be detected. The 87-base-pair reads could not distinguish some IMGT-functional V segments, including TRBV6-2 and TRBV6-3, so those segments were excluded. In both the original and validation cohorts, the classifier was reported to diagnose cytomegalovirus status with high specificity and sensitivity. A few of the identified cytomegalovirus-associated TCR beta chains were confirmed in vitro to be specific for cytomegalovirus antigens. Immune exposure information for the cohort was limited to CMV serostatus. In an earlier analysis of fewer than 750 of the donors, most TCR beta V segments were observed in productive rearrangements about 87% or about 30% of the time, broadly matching IMGT annotations. The presence/absence analyses assumed that sequencing depth was roughly uniform across donors, and that assumption may not be true. Most TCR sequences were seen in very few donors, while some public TCRs were found in many individuals. Compared with equally common non-associated chains, HLA-associated TCR beta chains in a later analysis were more clonally expanded and had lower generation probabilities. A further reported finding was that TCR beta sequences accurately predicted the HLA-A and HLA-B alleles for most subjects in the first cohort. A total of roughly 160 TCR beta chains were listed by the study as associated with cytomegalovirus. In a later analysis, several top co-occurrence clusters were reported to appear linked to parvovirus B19, influenza, CMV and Epstein-Barr virus. Seventeen rarely observed V segments, including chromosome 9 orphons, were excluded from the earlier analysis of several hundred of the donors because counts were too low. A cluster of highly shared sequence variants was judged likely to be a technical artifact of the sequencing pipeline. In a later analysis, most CMV-associated TCR beta chains were found to appear HLA-restricted, with HLA associations seemingly driven largely by CMV exposure. Specific HLA alleles were associated with about 17,000 TCR beta sequences at a false discovery rate of 0.05 in a later analysis. Compared with the 666-donor mean, donors in an Asian-associated ancestry cluster had fewer N-insertions in productive TCRs, according to a later genetic analysis.

Worth noting for this clone: It has no known antigen specificity. Base qualities were left out, and no much larger clone turns up one base away.

Reading the germline V gene (reference sequence) gives CDR1 LNHDA and CDR2 SQIVND. Relative to germline, V is 4 bases shorter and J is 0 bases shorter, with 12 bases between their ends. The CDR3, from cysteine to phenylalanine, totals 15 residues. Only the CDR3 DNA stays, 45 bases, in frame from base 1. Libraries were built with the immunoSEQ multiplex PCR assay. For the multiplex PCR, a mixture combining 60 forward primers for TCR Vbeta segments and 13 reverse primers for TCR Jbeta segments was used. The CDR3 region of rearranged TCR beta genes was amplified from genomic DNA with a multiplex PCR assay. Amplified TCR beta libraries were sequenced as 87-base-pair reads on the Illumina HiSeq System. Turning to the authors' computational methods: A later analysis counted about 80 million unique TCR beta chains across the 666 repertoires, and some 11 million of these chains were shared by at least two donors. Raw reads were error-corrected and collapsed into unique sequences with a nearest-neighbor algorithm that merged closely related sequences to remove PCR and sequencing errors. To assign V, D and J gene segments, CDR3 sequences were aligned to IMGT reference sequences. For a sequence to be retained, a match of at least six nucleotides was required to both a V gene segment and a J gene segment. Rearrangements were called productive when the CDR3 lacked stop codons and stayed in frame with V and J; all others were non-productive. CDR3 was defined according to IMGT convention as the region running from the second conserved V-encoded cysteine to the conserved J-encoded phenylalanine. The earlier analysis of approximately 590 of the donors excluded any sequence lacking an unambiguous match to a single V gene segment. An earlier analysis of approximately 590 of the donors called V segments functional above 56.7% productive rearrangements and segregating when the between-donor standard deviation exceeded 5%. To diagnose cytomegalovirus status from the catalog of TCR beta chain sequences, a statistical classification framework was built. V and J gene assignment, in a later analysis, came from comparing TCR nucleotide sequences with IMGT/GENE-DB human TR gene sequences. The TCRdist pipeline was used in a later analysis to assign CDR3 sequences and most-parsimonious VDJ recombination scenarios. In a later analysis, each TCR beta chain was defined by its CDR3 amino acid sequence together with its V-gene family, and reads lacking a unique V-gene family were excluded. To address suspected cross-contamination and a sequencing artifact, a later analysis removed 550 to 750 highly shared, low-generation-probability nucleotide sequences. In a later analysis, a clonal expansion index for each public chain was calculated from normalized within-repertoire ranks of inferred template counts. A later analysis computed generation probabilities with a VDJ recombination model fitted to out-of-frame rearrangements, and checked the results against IGoR. A later analysis scored TCR-TCR, TCR-HLA and TCR-CMV co-occurrence with hypergeometric tests, applying a repertoire-size bias correction to TCR pairs. In a later analysis, false discovery rates were estimated by permuting HLA or CMV assignments 20 times. A later analysis grouped co-occurring TCRs with DBSCAN, adding TCRdist sequence similarity when clustering within HLA-allele-positive subsets. For co-occurrence clustering, repertoires with fewer than 30,000 or more than 120,000 public chains were excluded, along with four or five repertoires with anomalous nucleotide sharing. The immuneACCESS repertoire file appears here via TCRdb, limited to in-frame rearrangements. These files lack a portion of the clones; in checked studies, under half of the deficit traces to unresolved V genes, and the cause of the others is not known. V, J and clone size reflect that table, while D and trimming were determined from the DNA. Here the sample has 100,000 to 150,000 clones; 70% to 80% occur a single time. The ten top clones hold less than 4.5% of the sample.

The cohort comprised 666 healthy bone marrow donors. All cohort members were sampled while nominally healthy, although unrecorded immune exposures were likely present. The donor tested CMV seronegative, placing the donor among the roughly 350 seronegative members of the cohort. A peripheral blood sample was collected from each donor, and TCR beta sequencing was performed on peripheral blood mononuclear cells. The Qiagen DNeasy Blood Extraction Kit was used to extract genomic DNA from the blood cell samples. Material: PBMCs. The TCR originated in a man aged 35 to 55 in good health and CMV-seronegative. The V gene is TRBV19 and the J gene is TRBJ2-5; the D gene is perhaps TRBD2, from 6 matching bases. CDR3 sequence: CASSKEGIYQETQYF. The nucleotides read TGTGCCAGTAGTAAGGAGGGGATCTACCAAGAGACCCAGTACTTC.